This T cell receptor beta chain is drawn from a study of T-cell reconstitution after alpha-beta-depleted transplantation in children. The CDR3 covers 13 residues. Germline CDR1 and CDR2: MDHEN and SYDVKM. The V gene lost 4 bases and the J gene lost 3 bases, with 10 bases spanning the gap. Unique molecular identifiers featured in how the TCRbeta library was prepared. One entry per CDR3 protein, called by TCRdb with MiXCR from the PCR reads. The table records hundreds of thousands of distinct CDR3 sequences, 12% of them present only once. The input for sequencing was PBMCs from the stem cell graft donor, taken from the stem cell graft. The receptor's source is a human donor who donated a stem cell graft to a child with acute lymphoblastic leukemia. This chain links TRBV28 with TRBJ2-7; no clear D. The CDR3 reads CASSYDTYYEQYF. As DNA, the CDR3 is TGTGCCAGCAGTTACGACACCTACTACGAGCAGTACTTC.